These 27 T cell receptor beta chains share one sample of origin, sequenced in a study of regulatory T cells in long-lasting Graves disease. Time point: newly diagnosed GD, antithyroid drugs for less than 3 months. Construction of the TCR library relied on RNA isolated from PBMCs. Relying on iRepertoire HTBI primers and Arm-PCR of CDR3 regions, the team built TCR beta libraries. TCRdb processed the multiplex PCR reads anew with MiXCR; each CDR3 protein has one entry. The table records some 200,000 distinct CDR3 sequences, roughly 19% of them present only once. The sample was also linked to a second study, of T cells in Graves' hyperthyroidism and ophthalmopathy.

Sequencing was performed on peripheral blood mononuclear cells (PBMCs), taken at new diagnosis, from a patient treated with antithyroid drugs. The receptors were gathered from a woman aged 25 to 39 with Graves disease.

The gene calls are TRBV6-2 or TRBV6-3 and TRBJ2-2; no clear D. The CDR3 has 14 residues. The germline V and J ends were trimmed by 1 base and 6 bases, with 9 bases remaining between them. Germline loops: CDR1 MNHEY, CDR2 SVGEGT. The CDR3 sequence is CASSYLRHPGELFF. CDR3 DNA: TGTGCCAGCAGTTACTTACGTCATCCCGGGGAGCTGTTTTTT.

There are many counts of this clonotype. The chain uses TRBV2 and TRBJ1-5; D not resolved. CDR3 length: 13 residues. V was trimmed by 7 bases and J by 3 bases, leaving 10 bases between them. The V gene's germline CDR1 is SNHLY and CDR2 FYNNEI. The CDR3 DNA reads TGTGCCAGCAAGGGCGACGACAATCAGCCCCAGCATTTT. It codes for CASKGDDNQPQHF.

This clonotype was observed a few times. The chain joins TRBV20-1 to TRBJ2-1, with unresolved D. Germline CDR1 DFQATT, CDR2 SNEGSKA (reference sequence). The CDR3 loop spans 12 amino acids. Between the trimmed V and J ends, which lost 3 bases and 4 bases, there was a span of 7 bases. This CDR3 reads CSARFRYNEQFF. DNA of the CDR3: TGCAGTGCTAGGTTCAGGTACAATGAGCAGTTCTTC.

Many counts were recorded for this clonotype. V and J are TRBV6-1 and TRBJ1-1; TRBD1 aligns across 10 bases. CDR3 length: 16 residues. The trim removed 4 bases at V and 2 bases at J, leaving 7 bases unmatched. Germline CDR1 and CDR2: MNHNS and SASEGT. The CDR3 nucleotides read TGTGCCAGCAGTGGGCCCTGGACAGGGGGTAACACTGAAGCTTTCTTT. This sequence encodes CASSGPWTGGNTEAFF.

The DNA of the CDR3 is TGTGCCAGCAGCTTAGTGGTGGGTGAAGCTTTCTTT. Its protein is CASSLVVGEAFF. V usage is TRBV7-9 and J usage is TRBJ1-1; D is unresolved. The ends were cut back, 1 base at V and 7 bases at J, with 7 bases in the middle. Germline V gene data show CDR1 as SEHNR and CDR2 as FQNEAQ (reference sequence). The CDR3 runs 12 residues.

J is TRBJ1-1 and V is TRBV12-3 or TRBV12-4, with 8 bases fitting TRBD1. V lost 5 bases to trimming and J lost 6 bases; unmatched junction nucleotides: 5. The CDR3 is 13 residues long. In nucleotides, the CDR3 is TGTGCCAGCAGTAATCGACAGGGGTCTGAAGCTTTCTTT. The encoded protein is CASSNRQGSEAFF.

The chain recombines TRBV7-2 with TRBJ2-7, with 10 bases fitting TRBD2. CDR1 is SGHTA and CDR2 is FQGNSA in the germline V gene. Trimming took 3 bases from V and 1 from J; bases not matched to a gene: 9. The CDR3 has 17 residues. CDR3 DNA: TGTGCCAGCAGCTTGAGTGTGCTAGCGGGAGAGTCCTACGAGCAGTACTTC. The encoded protein is CASSLSVLAGESYEQYF.

This clonotype was seen at least ten times. The chain recombines TRBV3-1 with TRBJ1-1; 7 positions agree with TRBD1. This CDR3 spans 16 amino acids. With 0 bases clipped from V and 3 bases from J, the junction kept 7 bases outside the gene matches. Germline V CDR1 and CDR2: LGHDT, YNNKEL (reference sequence). CDR3 residues: CASSQEKDRAYTEAFF. The CDR3, as DNA: TGTGCCAGCAGCCAAGAGAAAGACAGGGCTTACACTGAAGCTTTCTTT.

The V call is TRBV5-1, the J call TRBJ2-7; a weak D match, TRBD1 (6 bases). Trimming pared 6 bases from V and 3 bases from J, leaving 22 bases between. The CDR3 loop spans 16 amino acids. CDR1 and CDR2 from the germline V gene are SGHRS and YFSETQ. The CDR3 region has the DNA TGCGCCAGCACTCAGACTTTTGGACAGATAGTCTACGAGCAGTACTTC. Its translation: CASTQTFGQIVYEQYF.

This clonotype was observed at least ten times. This chain uses TRBV12-3 or TRBV12-4 with TRBJ1-3; 8 nucleotides agree with TRBD1. This CDR3 is 15 amino acids long. V gave up 5 bases and J gave up 3 bases; unmatched junction bases: 6. CDR3: CASSRNTGGGNTIYF. The CDR3, as DNA: TGTGCCAGCAGTCGAAACACAGGGGGTGGAAACACCATATATTTT.

This clonotype was seen at least ten times. The V and J genes are TRBV12-3 or TRBV12-4 and TRBJ1-1; a weak D match, TRBD1 (6 bases). The CDR3 spans 12 residues. Trimming pared 7 bases from V and 5 bases from J, leaving 11 bases between. The CDR3 region is CASNTGRTEAFF. The CDR3 coding sequence is TGTGCCAGCAATACAGGGAGGACTGAAGCTTTCTTT.

The chain uses TRBV12-3 or TRBV12-4 and TRBJ2-2; tentatively, D is TRBD2 (6 bases). V shed 5 bases and J shed 7 bases, with 26 bases lying between them. CDR3 length: 18 residues. The CDR3, as DNA: TGTGCCAGCAGTCGCCCCACAGGATGGGGACTGCACGGCGGGGAGCTGTTTTTT. Translation: CASSRPTGWGLHGGELFF.

This clonotype came up many times. The V and J genes are TRBV6-1 and TRBJ2-7; the match to TRBD2 covers 7 bases. This CDR3 region has 16 residues. V dropped 2 bases and J dropped 3; count of bases not matched to a gene: 10. Germline CDR1 is MNHNS and CDR2 is SASEGT. The CDR3 DNA sequence: TGTGCCAGCAGTGAACAGGGCGGGAGAGGATTCTACGAGCAGTACTTC. This gives the protein CASSEQGGRGFYEQYF.

With respect to this clonotype: The junction and the germline gene differ at one end; a read error may be behind it. The chain recombines TRBV30 with TRBJ1-2, with a weak D call TRBD1 (5 bases). CDR1 GTSNPN and CDR2 SVGIG come from the germline V gene (reference sequence). The CDR3 has 15 amino acids. The DNA of the CDR3 is TGCGGGTCCAACGGCTGGGACTCAACTAACTATGGCTACACCTTC. Its translation: CGSNGWDSTNYGYTF.

The table lists this clonotype with a few counts. J is TRBJ1-6 and V is TRBV4-1, with TRBD1 matching over 8 bases. The germline gives CDR1 MGHRA, CDR2 YSYEKL. Trimming took 3 bases from V and 3 from J; bases not matched to a gene: 4. The CDR3 runs to 16 residues. The CDR3 here is CASSQATGGYNSPLHF. In DNA, the CDR3 is TGCGCCAGCAGCCAGGCTACAGGGGGCTATAATTCACCCCTCCACTTT.

This clonotype was seen many times. The J gene is TRBJ2-7, the V gene TRBV25-1; 7 nucleotides line up with TRBD2. This CDR3 has 13 amino acids. Germline V CDR1 and CDR2: MGHDK, SYGVNS. J lost 3 bases, V lost 3 bases, and 2 bases had no gene match. In DNA, the CDR3 is TGTGCCAGCAGTGATCGGGGGGACTACGAGCAGTACTTC. Residues: CASSDRGDYEQYF.

This clonotype was seen many times. The chain employs TRBV20-1 and TRBJ1-1; TRBD1 is a possible D gene (6 bases). The V end lost 4 bases, the J end lost 3 bases, and 18 bases lay between the germline ends. CDR3 length: 15 residues. The V gene's germline CDR1 is DFQATT and CDR2 SNEGSKA (reference sequence). The CDR3 region has the DNA TGCAGTGCTACCCGGACCAGGGGTACGGACACTGAAGCTTTCTTT. Translation: CSATRTRGTDTEAFF.

This clonotype was recorded at least ten times. This rearrangement joins TRBV27 to TRBJ1-5, with D possibly TRBD1 on 6 matching bases. Trimming cost V 1 base and J 7 bases, with 8 bases left between them. Per germline, CDR1 MNHEY and CDR2 SMNVEV (reference sequence). The CDR3 extends over 13 amino acids. The CDR3 nucleotides are TGTGCCAGCAGTTTATTCGACAGGCAGCCCCAGCATTTT. This encodes CASSLFDRQPQHF.

The sample holds a few counts of this clonotype. V gene TRBV9 combines with J gene TRBJ2-1; D perhaps matches TRBD2 (5 bases). The length of the CDR3 is 16 residues. CDR1 is SGDLS and CDR2 is YYNGEE in the germline V gene. V was cut by 0 bases and J by 4 bases, with 14 bases left in between. This CDR3 reads CASSVEPADVYNEQFF. The CDR3 nucleotides read TGTGCCAGCAGCGTAGAACCAGCGGACGTTTACAATGAGCAGTTCTTC.

In regard to this clonotype: This could be a read error, since a much larger clone is one nucleotide away. The chain's CDR3 is CASSFFTNTEASF. CDR3 in DNA: TGTGCCAGCAGTTTCTTCACGAACACTGAAGCTTCCTTT. The chain links TRBV27 to TRBJ1-1, with D hard to call. Germline V gene data show CDR1 as MNHEY and CDR2 as SMNVEV (reference sequence). The CDR3 is 13 amino acids.

In this sample, this clonotype turned up many times. The V and J genes are TRBV15 and TRBJ1-2; TRBD1 is a possible D gene (5 bases). V was cut by 0 bases and J by 3 bases, with 14 bases left in between. The CDR3 is 16 residues long. Germline-derived CDR1 and CDR2 are LNHNV and YYDKDF (reference sequence). The CDR3 spells CATSRDLGVVDYGYTF. CDR3 nucleotide sequence: TGTGCCACCAGCAGAGATTTGGGGGTTGTGGACTATGGCTACACCTTC.

This rearrangement joins TRBV7-9 to TRBJ2-5; 9 bases line up with TRBD2. The CDR3 has 17 amino acids. J lost 3 bases, V lost 5 bases, and 13 bases had no gene match. Per the germline V gene, CDR1 is SEHNR and CDR2 is FQNEAQ (reference sequence). In nucleotides, the CDR3 is TGTGCCAGCAGCGCCCCTCGAGGGACTAGCCTCAAAGAGACCCAGTACTTC. This encodes CASSAPRGTSLKETQYF. Based on the CDR3 plus reference TRBV7-9 and TRBJ2-5, the full variable domain is DTGVSQNPRHKITKRGQNVTFRCDPISEHNRLYWYRQTLGQGPEFLTYFQNEAQLEKSRLLSDRFSAERPKGSFSTLEIQRTEQGDSAMYLCASSAPRGTSLKETQYFGPGTRLLVL.

The rearrangement uses TRBV19 and TRBJ1-2; D call uncertain. This CDR3 contains 10 residues. The V gene lost 6 bases and the J gene lost 6 bases, with 5 bases spanning the gap. Germline V gene sequence: CDR1 LNHDA, CDR2 SQIVND (reference sequence). The DNA for the CDR3 is TGTGCCAGTAGACGAGATGGCTACACCTTC. Translating it yields CASRRDGYTF.

This clonotype appeared many times. The genes are TRBV30 and TRBJ1-5; D is perhaps TRBD1 (6 bases). Trimming cost V 3 bases and J 2 bases, with 8 bases left between them. The germline CDR1 and CDR2 sequences are GTSNPN and SVGIG (reference sequence). This CDR3 has 13 amino acids. The CDR3: CAWRGGGNQPQHF. In DNA form, the CDR3 reads TGTGCCTGGAGAGGGGGAGGCAATCAGCCCCAGCATTTT.

This clonotype was counted at least ten times. A clone one base away is much larger, so this may be a read error. The V call is TRBV20-1, the J call TRBJ2-7, with 8 positions matching TRBD2. Germline values: CDR1 DFQATT, CDR2 SNEGSKA (reference sequence). The length of the CDR3 is 13 residues. CDR3 amino acids: CSAGELAGYEQYF. CDR3 coding DNA: TGCAGTGCTGGAGAGCTAGCGGGCTACGAGCAGTACTTC.

This clonotype has a count of ten or more. The chain joins TRBV18 to TRBJ2-1; 7 bases are a match to TRBD2. With 3 bases clipped from V and 10 bases from J, the junction kept 6 bases outside the gene matches. The CDR3 consists of 13 residues. CDR1 KGHSH and CDR2 LQKENI come from the germline V gene. CDR3 residues: CASSPAGAGEQFF. CDR3 in DNA: TGTGCCAGCTCACCGGCGGGAGCCGGGGAGCAGTTCTTC.

This clonotype was seen many times. The chain carries TRBV12-3 or TRBV12-4 and TRBJ2-1, with D perhaps given as TRBD1 or TRBD2 (5 bases each). Deletions cut 6 bases from V and 0 bases from J, with 12 bases between. CDR3 size: 15 residues. This CDR3 is CASRTGLSSYNEQFF. CDR3 in DNA: TGTGCCAGCAGGACGGGGCTGAGCTCCTACAATGAGCAGTTCTTC.